The 21 T cell receptor beta chains below all came from one sample that was sequenced in a study of circulating CD8 cells and anti-PD-1 response in melanoma. Each library started from about 15 ng of total RNA using the QIAseq Immune Repertoire TCR panel. TCRdb reanalysed the reads using MiXCR and keeps one entry per CDR3 protein. The sample gives 2,000 to 2,500 distinct CDR3 sequences, approximately 6.4% of which show up once; about 2.8% is in the top ten. From live CD3+CD8+TCRalphabeta+ cells, four PD-1 and/or TIGIT subsets were sorted. This material consisted of CD8+ T cells from PBMCs, taken at baseline or after one month of anti-PD-1 therapy (not recorded which). The source is a human donor with melanoma.

This clonotype counts as large. The chain combines TRBV28 with TRBJ1-1, with D maybe TRBD1 (5 bases). Trimming took 5 bases from V and 3 from J, leaving 16 bases between them. The CDR3 has 15 residues. The germline V gene has CDR1 MDHEN and CDR2 SYDVKM. The CDR3 region is CASSDAGTAYTEAFF. CDR3 nucleotide sequence: TGTGCCAGCAGTGATGCCGGGACGGCCTACACTGAAGCTTTCTTT. The whole variable domain, filled in from reference TRBV28 and TRBJ1-1, reads DVKVTQSSRYLVKRTGEKVFLECVQDMDHENMFWYRQDPGLGLRLIYFSYDVKMKEKGDIPEGYSVSREKKERFSLILESASTNQTSMYLCASSDAGTAYTEAFFGQGTRLTVV.

This clonotype is termed large. The CDR3 coding sequence is TGTGCCAGTAGTATTAACCTCGATACGCAGTATTTT. Translated, it gives CASSINLDTQYF. V gene TRBV19 combines with J gene TRBJ2-3; D not resolved. This CDR3 is built from 12 residues. Trimming removed 3 bases at V and 6 bases at J, with 7 bases between. Germline assignment: CDR1 LNHDA and CDR2 SQIVND (reference sequence).

The genes are TRBV6-5 and TRBJ2-1; tentative D call: TRBD1 (6 bases). The V end was cut by 11 bases, the J end by 8 bases, with 13 bases between. Germline CDR1 is MNHEY and CDR2 is SVGAGI. The CDR3 sequence is 11 residues long. CDR3: CAGGAGDEQFF. CDR3 nucleotide sequence: TGTGCCGGGGGCGCCGGCGATGAGCAGTTCTTC.

Sample share makes this clonotype medium-sized (0.01 to 0.1%). V and J are TRBV27 and TRBJ1-5, with unresolved D. CDR1 is MNHEY and CDR2 is SMNVEV in the germline V gene (reference sequence). The length of the CDR3 is 15 residues. The V and J ends lost 4 bases and 0 bases respectively, with 10 bases between them. The CDR3 loop reads CASSYGPSSNQPQHF. The CDR3 bases are TGTGCCAGCAGTTACGGGCCTTCTAGCAATCAGCCCCAGCATTTT.

This clonotype was counted between two and nine times. Possible read error: a much larger clone is one base away. This chain connects TRBV27 to TRBJ1-5; unclear D gene. CDR3 length equals 12 residues. V was pared by 3 bases and J by 6 bases, with 6 bases between. CDR1 is MNHEY, CDR2 SMNVEV, per germline (reference sequence). DNA of the CDR3: TGTGCCAGCAGTTTCCCAAGTCAGCCCCAGCATTTT. It codes for CASSFPSQPQHF.

This clonotype was observed a few times. A much larger clone lies one base from this, so it may be a read error. The chain joins TRBV19 to TRBJ2-1, with D possibly matching TRBD2 (7 bases). The CDR3 totals 14 residues. Germline-derived CDR1 and CDR2 are LNHDA and SQIVND (reference sequence). Trimming took off 4 bases at V and 7 bases at J, with 14 bases between the two ends. In DNA form, the CDR3 reads TGTGCCAGTAGTACGATGGGGGGGCGTAATGAGCAGTTCTTC. As protein: CASSTMGGRNEQFF.

This clonotype was observed a few times. V usage is TRBV19 and J usage is TRBJ1-4; TRBD1 might be the D (6 bases). V gave up 4 bases and J gave up 8 bases, with 20 bases separating them. Germline V lookup: CDR1 LNHDA, CDR2 SQIVND (reference sequence). The CDR3 is made up of 16 amino acids. CDR3 DNA sequence: TGTGCCAGTAGTACTGCAGGAGGGCCAGGGGAAGAAAAACTGTTTTTT. Amino acid sequence: CASSTAGGPGEEKLFF.

On this clonotype: This may be a read error: a much more frequent sequence differs by one nucleotide. J is TRBJ2-7 and V is TRBV20-1; D gene ambiguous. The length of the CDR3 is 12 residues. Trimming took 5 bases from V and 3 from J, leaving 11 bases between them. Germline values: CDR1 DFQATT, CDR2 SNEGSKA (reference sequence). CDR3 DNA sequence: TGCAGTGCTCCGGGCTTGAGCTACGAGCAGTACTTC. This sequence encodes CSAPGLSYEQYF.

This clonotype is deemed medium-sized. CDR3 residues: CASSLGGQPQHF. CDR3 sequence (DNA): TGTGCCAGCAGCTTAGGAGGTCAGCCCCAGCATTTT. This chain links TRBV7-2 with TRBJ1-5; D is undetermined. Trimming cost V 1 base and J 6 bases, with 4 bases left between them. CDR1 is SGHTA and CDR2 is FQGNSA in the germline V gene. The CDR3 consists of 12 residues. Full variable domain (rest looked up from reference TRBV7-2 and TRBJ1-5): GAGVSQSPSNKVTEKGKDVELRCDPISGHTALYWYRQSLGQGLEFLIYFQGNSAPDKSGLPSDRFSAERTGGSVSTLTIQRTQQEDSAVYLCASSLGGQPQHFGDGTRLSIL.

This clonotype was observed a few times. One end of the junction fails to match germline, which may point to a read error. The rearrangement joins TRBV19 to TRBJ1-6; D is perhaps TRBD1 (6 bases). Germline CDR1 and CDR2: LNHDA and SQIVND (reference sequence). The CDR3 is made up of 16 amino acids. The CDR3 coding sequence is TGTGCCTGTAGTATAGTCGGGACAACCCAGGATTCACCCCTCCACTTT. It codes for CACSIVGTTQDSPLHF.

By proportion, this clonotype is medium-sized. This rearrangement joins TRBV19 to TRBJ2-1; TRBD1 matches at 8 bases. The CDR3 is made up of 13 amino acids. Losses at the gene ends were 10 bases for V and 4 bases for J; bases not matched to a gene: 6. The germline V gene encodes CDR1 LNHDA and CDR2 SQIVND (reference sequence). CDR3 in amino acids: CATTGGFYNEQFF. CDR3 DNA: TGTGCCACCACAGGGGGTTTTTACAATGAGCAGTTCTTC.

This clonotype is medium-sized within its sample. The V and J genes are TRBV27 and TRBJ2-7, with 8 bases identical to TRBD2. CDR3 size: 15 residues. V lost 2 bases to trimming and J lost 3 bases; unmatched junction nucleotides: 6. The germline CDR1 and CDR2 sequences are MNHEY and SMNVEV (reference sequence). CDR3 in amino acids: CASSLAGGAGYEQYF. In DNA form, the CDR3 reads TGTGCCAGCAGTTTAGCCGGGGGGGCGGGCTACGAGCAGTACTTC.

This clonotype is medium-sized (0.01 to 0.1%). The V and J genes are TRBV29-1 and TRBJ2-1, with D perhaps TRBD2 (5 bases). The CDR3 covers 13 residues. Germline CDR1 and CDR2: SQVTM and ANQGSEA. CDR3 DNA sequence: TGCAGTGAGCTCGGGGATCGCTACAATGAGCAGTTCTTC. Its protein product is CSELGDRYNEQFF.

The V gene is TRBV27, the J gene TRBJ1-1, with D hard to call. Trimming took off 2 bases at V and 5 bases at J, with 12 bases between the two ends. The V gene's germline CDR1 is MNHEY and CDR2 SMNVEV (reference sequence). The CDR3 is 14 amino acids. The CDR3 coding sequence is TGTGCCAGCAGTTTAGTCGCAGTAACGACTGAAGCTTTCTTT. Translating it yields CASSLVAVTTEAFF.

A note on this clonotype: With a much larger clone just one base away, this may be a read error. The V gene is TRBV28, the J gene TRBJ2-7, with D perhaps matching TRBD1 (6 bases). Germline CDR1 is MDHEN and CDR2 is SYDVKM. This CDR3 region has 12 residues. V dropped 11 bases and J dropped 0 bases, with 11 bases sitting between them. This chain's CDR3 is CAAQGGSYEQYF. CDR3 nucleotides: TGTGCCGCCCAAGGGGGCTCCTACGAGCAGTACTTC.

This clonotype is medium-sized. The rearrangement joins TRBV19 to TRBJ2-5, with a tentative D call TRBD2 (6 bases). The CDR3 runs 13 residues. Germline CDR1 and CDR2: LNHDA and SQIVND (reference sequence). Trimming cost V 10 bases and J 5 bases, with 17 bases left between them. This chain's CDR3 is CATWSGGRETQYF. CDR3 DNA: TGTGCCACCTGGTCCGGGGGTCGGGAGACCCAGTACTTC.

Within the sample, this clonotype is medium-sized. The rearrangement uses TRBV28 and TRBJ1-1; D is undetermined. This CDR3 has 13 amino acids. V dropped 6 bases and J dropped 4 bases, with 12 bases sitting between them. Germline loops: CDR1 MDHEN, CDR2 SYDVKM. This CDR3 reads CASSPRSGTEAFF. The CDR3 region has the DNA TGTGCCAGCAGCCCAAGGTCCGGCACTGAAGCTTTCTTT.

In regard to this clonotype: Since a much larger clone is just one base distant, this may be a read error. The chain joins TRBV19 to TRBJ2-1; D not certain. The ends were cut back, 3 bases at V and 5 bases at J, with 8 bases in the middle. The CDR3 loop spans 13 amino acids. Germline loops: CDR1 LNHDA, CDR2 SQIVND (reference sequence). CDR3 in DNA: TGTGCCAGTAGTATCCCGGACCACAATGAGCAGTTCTTC. Protein: CASSIPDHNEQFF.

This chain links TRBV19 with TRBJ2-1; D is undetermined. This CDR3 region has 13 residues. CDR1 is LNHDA, CDR2 SQIVND, per germline (reference sequence). Deletions cut 3 bases from V and 5 bases from J, with 8 bases between. CDR3 sequence (DNA): TGTGCCAGTAGTATTCGGCTCCACAATGAGCAGTTCTTC. This gives the protein CASSIRLHNEQFF. Using reference TRBV19 and TRBJ2-1 for the parts outside the CDR3, the full variable domain is DGGITQSPKYLFRKEGQNVTLSCEQNLNHDAMYWYRQDPGQGLRLIYYSQIVNDFQKGDIAEGYSVSREKKESFPLTVTSAQKNPTAFYLCASSIRLHNEQFFGPGTRLTVL.

The chain recombines TRBV9 with TRBJ2-1; 7 bases match TRBD1. This CDR3 has 17 amino acids. Trimming removed 0 bases from V and 5 bases from J; junction bases left unmatched: 11. CDR1 and CDR2 from the germline V gene are SGDLS and YYNGEE. CDR3 loop: CASSVGGGAATHNEQFF. CDR3 DNA: TGTGCCAGCAGCGTAGGAGGGGGCGCGGCCACTCACAATGAGCAGTTCTTC.

This clonotype is deemed medium-sized. The chain has TRBV7-2 and TRBJ2-1, with D unresolved. The CDR3 loop spans 14 amino acids. The V gene's germline CDR1 is SGHTA and CDR2 FQGNSA. Between the trimmed V and J ends, which lost 5 bases and 0 bases, there was a span of 8 bases. The CDR3 sequence: CASSLLSSYNEQFF. DNA for the CDR3: TGTGCCAGCAGCCTACTGAGCTCCTACAATGAGCAGTTCTTC.